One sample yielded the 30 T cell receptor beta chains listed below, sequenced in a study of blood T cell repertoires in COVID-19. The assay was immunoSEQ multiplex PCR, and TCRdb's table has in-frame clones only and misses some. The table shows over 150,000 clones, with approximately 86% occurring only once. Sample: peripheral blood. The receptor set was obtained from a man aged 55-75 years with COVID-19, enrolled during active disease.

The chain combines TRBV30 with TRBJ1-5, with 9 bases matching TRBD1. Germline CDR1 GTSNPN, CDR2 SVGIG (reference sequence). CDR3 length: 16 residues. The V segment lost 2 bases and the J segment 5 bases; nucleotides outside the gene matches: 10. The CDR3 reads CAWSYTGTGSHQPQHF. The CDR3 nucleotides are TGTGCCTGGAGTTATACCGGGACAGGGTCGCATCAGCCCCAGCATTTT.

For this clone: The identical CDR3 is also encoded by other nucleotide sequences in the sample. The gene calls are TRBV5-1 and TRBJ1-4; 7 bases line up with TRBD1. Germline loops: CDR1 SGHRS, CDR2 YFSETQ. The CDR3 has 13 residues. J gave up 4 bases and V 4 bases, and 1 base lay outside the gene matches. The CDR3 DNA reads TGCGCCAGCAGCCGGGACAGTAATGAAAAACTGTTTTTT. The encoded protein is CASSRDSNEKLFF. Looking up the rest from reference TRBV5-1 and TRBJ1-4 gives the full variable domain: KAGVTQTPRYLIKTRGQQVTLSCSPISGHRSVSWYQQTPGQGLQFLFEYFSETQRNKGNFPGRFSGRQFSNSRSEMNVSTLELGDSALYLCASSRDSNEKLFFGSGTQLSVL.

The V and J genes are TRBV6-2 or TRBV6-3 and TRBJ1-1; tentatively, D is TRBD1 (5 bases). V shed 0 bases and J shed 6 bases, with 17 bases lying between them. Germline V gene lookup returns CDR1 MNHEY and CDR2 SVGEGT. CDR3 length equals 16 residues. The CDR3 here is CASSYSQGGGRAEAFF. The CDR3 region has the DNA TGTGCCAGCAGTTACTCCCAGGGAGGCGGTAGGGCTGAAGCTTTCTTT.

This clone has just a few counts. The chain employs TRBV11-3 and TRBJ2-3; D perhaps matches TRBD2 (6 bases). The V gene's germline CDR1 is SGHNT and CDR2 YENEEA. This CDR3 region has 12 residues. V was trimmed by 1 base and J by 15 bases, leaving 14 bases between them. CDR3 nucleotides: TGTGCCAGCAGCTTAGCTGGGACTGAGACTTATTTT. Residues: CASSLAGTETYF.

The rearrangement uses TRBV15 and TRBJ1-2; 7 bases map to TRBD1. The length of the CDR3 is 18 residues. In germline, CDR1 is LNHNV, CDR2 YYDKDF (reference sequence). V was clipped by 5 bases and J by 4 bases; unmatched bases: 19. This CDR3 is CATSRHEGAISIGYGYTF. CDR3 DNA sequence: TGTGCCACCAGCCGACACGAGGGGGCGATCTCCATAGGCTATGGCTACACCTTC.

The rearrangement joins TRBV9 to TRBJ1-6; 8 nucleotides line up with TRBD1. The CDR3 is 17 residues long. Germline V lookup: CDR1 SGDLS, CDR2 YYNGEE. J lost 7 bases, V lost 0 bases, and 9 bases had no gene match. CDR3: CASSVEAAGGVNSPLHF. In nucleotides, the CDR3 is TGTGCCAGCAGCGTAGAGGCGGCAGGGGGCGTGAATTCACCCCTCCACTTT.

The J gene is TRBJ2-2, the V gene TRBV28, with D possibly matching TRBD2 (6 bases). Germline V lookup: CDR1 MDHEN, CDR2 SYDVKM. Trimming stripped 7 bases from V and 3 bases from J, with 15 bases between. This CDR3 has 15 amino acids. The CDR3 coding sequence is TGTGCCAGCACTCGAGGAGGGCGGGACACCGGGGAGCTGTTTTTT. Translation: CASTRGGRDTGELFF.

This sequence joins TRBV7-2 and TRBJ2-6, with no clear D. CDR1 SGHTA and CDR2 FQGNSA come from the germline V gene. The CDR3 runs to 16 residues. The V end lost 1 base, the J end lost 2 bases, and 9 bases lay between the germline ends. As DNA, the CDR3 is TGTGCCAGCAGCTTAGGGTTGGTAGCTGGGGCCAACGTCCTGACTTTC. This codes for CASSLGLVAGANVLTF. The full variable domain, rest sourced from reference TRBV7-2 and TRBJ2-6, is GAGVSQSPSNKVTEKGKDVELRCDPISGHTALYWYRQSLGQGLEFLIYFQGNSAPDKSGLPSDRFSAERTGGSVSTLTIQRTQQEDSAVYLCASSLGLVAGANVLTFGAGSRLTVL.

The CDR3 region is CASSYPESVEPQHF. CDR3 coding DNA: TGTGCCAGCAGTTACCCCGAAAGCGTGGAGCCCCAGCATTTT. The chain combines TRBV6-6 with TRBJ1-5; D gene ambiguous. Germline V lookup: CDR1 MNHNY, CDR2 SVGAGI (reference sequence). The CDR3 extends over 14 amino acids. Trimming stripped 2 bases from V and 8 bases from J, with 13 bases between.

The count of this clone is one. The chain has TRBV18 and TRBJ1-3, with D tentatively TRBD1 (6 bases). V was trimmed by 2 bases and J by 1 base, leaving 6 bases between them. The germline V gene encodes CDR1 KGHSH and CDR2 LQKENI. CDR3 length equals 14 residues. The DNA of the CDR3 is TGTGCCAGCTCACCAGACAGGTCTGGAAACACCATATATTTT. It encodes CASSPDRSGNTIYF.

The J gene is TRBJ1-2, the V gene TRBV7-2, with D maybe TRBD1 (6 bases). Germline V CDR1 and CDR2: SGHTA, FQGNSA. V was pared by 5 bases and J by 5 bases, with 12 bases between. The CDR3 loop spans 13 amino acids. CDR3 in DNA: TGTGCCAGCAGCACCGGGACATCTTATGGCTACACCTTC. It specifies CASSTGTSYGYTF.

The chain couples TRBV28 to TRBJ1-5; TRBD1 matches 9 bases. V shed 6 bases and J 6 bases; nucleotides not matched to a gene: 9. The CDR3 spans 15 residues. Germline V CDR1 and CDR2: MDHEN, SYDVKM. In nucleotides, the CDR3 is TGTGCCAGCAGCCCCGGACAGGGGTTTGGTCAGCCCCAGCATTTT. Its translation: CASSPGQGFGQPQHF. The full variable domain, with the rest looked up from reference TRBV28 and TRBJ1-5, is DVKVTQSSRYLVKRTGEKVFLECVQDMDHENMFWYRQDPGLGLRLIYFSYDVKMKEKGDIPEGYSVSREKKERFSLILESASTNQTSMYLCASSPGQGFGQPQHFGDGTRLSIL.

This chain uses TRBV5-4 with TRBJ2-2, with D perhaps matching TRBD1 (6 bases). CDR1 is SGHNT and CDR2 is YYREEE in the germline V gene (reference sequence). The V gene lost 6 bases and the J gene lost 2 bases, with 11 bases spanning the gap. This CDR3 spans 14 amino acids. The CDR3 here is CASNSGVNTGELFF. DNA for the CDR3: TGTGCCAGCAACTCAGGGGTTAACACCGGGGAGCTGTTTTTT.

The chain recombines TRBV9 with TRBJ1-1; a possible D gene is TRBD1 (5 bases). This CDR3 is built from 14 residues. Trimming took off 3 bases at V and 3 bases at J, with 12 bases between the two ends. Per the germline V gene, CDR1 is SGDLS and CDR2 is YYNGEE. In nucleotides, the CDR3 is TGTGCCAGCAGCGCAACTCAGGGCCACACTGAAGCTTTCTTT. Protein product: CASSATQGHTEAFF.

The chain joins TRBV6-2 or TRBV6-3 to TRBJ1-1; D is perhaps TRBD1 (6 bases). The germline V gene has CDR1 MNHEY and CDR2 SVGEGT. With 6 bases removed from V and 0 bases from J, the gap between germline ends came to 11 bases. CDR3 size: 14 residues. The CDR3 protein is CASSRGRLNTEAFF. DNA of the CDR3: TGTGCCAGCAGCAGGGGCCGCCTGAACACTGAAGCTTTCTTT.

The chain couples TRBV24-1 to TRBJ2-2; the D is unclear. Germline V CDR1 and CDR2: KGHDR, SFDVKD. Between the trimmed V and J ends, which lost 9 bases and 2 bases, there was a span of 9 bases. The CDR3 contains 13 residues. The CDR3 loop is CATGGVNTGELFF. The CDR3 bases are TGTGCCACCGGCGGAGTTAACACCGGGGAGCTGTTTTTT.

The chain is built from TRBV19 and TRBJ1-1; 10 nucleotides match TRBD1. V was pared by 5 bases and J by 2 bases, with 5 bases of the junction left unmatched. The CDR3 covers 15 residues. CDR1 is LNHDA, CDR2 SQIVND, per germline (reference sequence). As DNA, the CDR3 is TGTGCCAGTAGTTCAAAGACAGGGGGCAACACTGAAGCTTTCTTT. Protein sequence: CASSSKTGGNTEAFF. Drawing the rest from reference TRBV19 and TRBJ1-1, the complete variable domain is DGGITQSPKYLFRKEGQNVTLSCEQNLNHDAMYWYRQDPGQGLRLIYYSQIVNDFQKGDIAEGYSVSREKKESFPLTVTSAQKNPTAFYLCASSSKTGGNTEAFFGQGTRLTVV.

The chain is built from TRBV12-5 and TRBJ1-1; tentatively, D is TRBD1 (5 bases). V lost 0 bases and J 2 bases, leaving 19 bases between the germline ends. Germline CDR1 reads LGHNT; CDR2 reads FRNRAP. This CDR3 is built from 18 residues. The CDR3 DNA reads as TGTGCTAGTGGTTTGGTACAGGTCCGGCTTCCATCAAACACTGAAGCTTTCTTT. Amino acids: CASGLVQVRLPSNTEAFF.

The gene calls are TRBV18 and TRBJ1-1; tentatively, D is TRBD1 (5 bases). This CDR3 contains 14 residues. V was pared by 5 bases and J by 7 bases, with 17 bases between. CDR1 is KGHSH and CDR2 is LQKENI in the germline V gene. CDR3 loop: CASSTGGRVDEAFF. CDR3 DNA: TGTGCCAGCTCAACCGGCGGCAGGGTGGATGAAGCTTTCTTT.

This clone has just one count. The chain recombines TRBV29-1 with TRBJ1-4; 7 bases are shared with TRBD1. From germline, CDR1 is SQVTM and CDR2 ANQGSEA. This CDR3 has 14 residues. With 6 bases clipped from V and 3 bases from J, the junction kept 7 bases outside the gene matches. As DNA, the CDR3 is TGCAGCGTCGCTGTGACAGGGCCTAATGAAAAACTGTTTTTT. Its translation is CSVAVTGPNEKLFF.

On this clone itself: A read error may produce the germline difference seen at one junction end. The CDR3 sequence is CASSTDLLLIF. Here the CDR3 DNA reads TGTGCCAGCAGCACAGACCTTCTTCTGATCTTC. This rearrangement joins TRBV7-9 to TRBJ2-1; D gene uncertain. The CDR3 totals 11 residues. CDR1 is SEHNR, CDR2 FQNEAQ, per germline (reference sequence). Drawing the rest from reference TRBV7-9 and TRBJ2-1, the complete variable domain is DTGVSQNPRHKITKRGQNVTFRCDPISEHNRLYWYRQTLGQGPEFLTYFQNEAQLEKSRLLSDRFSAERPKGSFSTLEIQRTEQGDSAMYLCASSTDLLLIFGPGTRLTVL.

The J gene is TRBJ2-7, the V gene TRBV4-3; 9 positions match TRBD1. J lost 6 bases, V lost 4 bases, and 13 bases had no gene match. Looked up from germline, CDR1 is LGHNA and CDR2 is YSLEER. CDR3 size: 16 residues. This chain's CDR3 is CASSPLAGTGPLEQYF. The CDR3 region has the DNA TGCGCCAGCAGCCCCCTCGCAGGGACAGGGCCTCTCGAGCAGTACTTC.

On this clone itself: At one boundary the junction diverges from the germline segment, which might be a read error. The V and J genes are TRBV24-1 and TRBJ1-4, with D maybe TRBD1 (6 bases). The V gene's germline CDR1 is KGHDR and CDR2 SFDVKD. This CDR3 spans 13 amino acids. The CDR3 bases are TGTGCCAACAGTGGACAGAGTAATGAAAAACTGTTTTTT. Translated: CANSGQSNEKLFF.

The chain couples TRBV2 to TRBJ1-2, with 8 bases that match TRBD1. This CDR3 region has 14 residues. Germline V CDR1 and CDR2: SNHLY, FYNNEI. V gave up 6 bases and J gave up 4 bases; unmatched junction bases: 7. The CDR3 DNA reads TGTGCCAGCAGCTCCAGGGGGCGCTTCTATGGCTACACCTTC. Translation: CASSSRGRFYGYTF.

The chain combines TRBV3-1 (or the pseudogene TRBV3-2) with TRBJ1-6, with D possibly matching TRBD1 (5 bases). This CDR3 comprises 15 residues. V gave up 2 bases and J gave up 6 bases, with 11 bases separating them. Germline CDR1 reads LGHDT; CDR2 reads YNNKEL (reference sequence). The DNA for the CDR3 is TGTGCCAGCAGCCAACAAGACAGTTTTAATTCACCCCTCCACTTT. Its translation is CASSQQDSFNSPLHF.

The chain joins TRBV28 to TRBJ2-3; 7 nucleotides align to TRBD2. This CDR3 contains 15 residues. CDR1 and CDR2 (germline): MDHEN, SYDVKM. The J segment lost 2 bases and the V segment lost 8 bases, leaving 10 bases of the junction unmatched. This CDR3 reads CASRSPSGITDTQYF. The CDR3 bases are TGTGCCAGCCGTTCCCCTAGCGGCATCACAGATACGCAGTATTTT.

This chain's CDR3 is CASSLTIILSRQGLYNEQFF. The CDR3 coding sequence is TGTGCCAGCAGTCTTACCATTATACTATCTCGACAGGGGCTCTACAATGAGCAGTTCTTC. This chain uses TRBV27 with TRBJ2-1; 8 bases agree with TRBD1. With 5 bases clipped from V and 3 bases from J, the junction kept 21 bases outside the gene matches. The CDR3 is 20 amino acids. Germline V CDR1 and CDR2: MNHEY, SMNVEV (reference sequence).

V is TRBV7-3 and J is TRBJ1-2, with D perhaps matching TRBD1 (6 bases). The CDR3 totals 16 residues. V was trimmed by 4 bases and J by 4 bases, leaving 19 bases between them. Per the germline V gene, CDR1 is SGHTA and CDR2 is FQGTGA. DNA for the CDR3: TGTGCCAGCAGCTCAGTTAACCAGGGGATCTCCTATGGCTACACCTTC. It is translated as CASSSVNQGISYGYTF.

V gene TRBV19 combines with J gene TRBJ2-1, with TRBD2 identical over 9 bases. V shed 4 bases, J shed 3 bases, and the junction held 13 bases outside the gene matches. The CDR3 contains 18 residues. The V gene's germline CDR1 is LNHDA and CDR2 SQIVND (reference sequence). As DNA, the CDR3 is TGTGCCAGTAGTACGGGGGCCGGCGGGAGGGCGAACTACAATGAGCAGTTCTTC. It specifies CASSTGAGGRANYNEQFF.

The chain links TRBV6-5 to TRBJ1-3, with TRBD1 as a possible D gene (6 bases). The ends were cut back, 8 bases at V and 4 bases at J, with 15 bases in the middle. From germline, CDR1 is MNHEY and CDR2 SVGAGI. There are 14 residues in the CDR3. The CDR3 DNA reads TGTGCCAGCCAGGACGCAGGGACAGGAAACACCATATATTTT. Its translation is CASQDAGTGNTIYF.